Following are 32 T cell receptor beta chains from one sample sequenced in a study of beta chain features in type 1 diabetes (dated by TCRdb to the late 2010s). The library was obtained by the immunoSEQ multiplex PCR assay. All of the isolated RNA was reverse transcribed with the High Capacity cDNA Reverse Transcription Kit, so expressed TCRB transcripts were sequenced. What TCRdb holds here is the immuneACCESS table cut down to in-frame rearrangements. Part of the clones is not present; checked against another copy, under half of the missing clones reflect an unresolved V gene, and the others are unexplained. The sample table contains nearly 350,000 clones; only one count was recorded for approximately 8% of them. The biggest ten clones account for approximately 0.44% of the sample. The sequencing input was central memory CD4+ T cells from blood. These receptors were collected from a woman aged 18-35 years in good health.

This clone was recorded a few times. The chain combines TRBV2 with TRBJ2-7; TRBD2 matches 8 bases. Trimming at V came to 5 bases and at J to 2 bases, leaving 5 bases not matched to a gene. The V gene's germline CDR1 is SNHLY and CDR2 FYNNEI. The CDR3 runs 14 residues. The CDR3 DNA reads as TGTGCCAGCAGTAATAGCGGGGTTGCCTACGAGCAGTACTTC. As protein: CASSNSGVAYEQYF.

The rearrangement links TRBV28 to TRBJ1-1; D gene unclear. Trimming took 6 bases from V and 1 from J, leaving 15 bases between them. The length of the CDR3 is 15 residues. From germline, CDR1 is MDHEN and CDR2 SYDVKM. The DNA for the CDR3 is TGTGCCAGCAGCGACCCAAGGTCAGGGAACACTGAAGCTTTCTTT. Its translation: CASSDPRSGNTEAFF.

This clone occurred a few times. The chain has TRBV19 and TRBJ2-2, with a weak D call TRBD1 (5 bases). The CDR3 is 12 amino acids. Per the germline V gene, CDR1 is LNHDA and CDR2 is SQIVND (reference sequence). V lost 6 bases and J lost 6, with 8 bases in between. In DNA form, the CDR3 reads TGTGCCAGTAGGGGGCTGGCCGGGGAGCTGTTTTTT. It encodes CASRGLAGELFF.

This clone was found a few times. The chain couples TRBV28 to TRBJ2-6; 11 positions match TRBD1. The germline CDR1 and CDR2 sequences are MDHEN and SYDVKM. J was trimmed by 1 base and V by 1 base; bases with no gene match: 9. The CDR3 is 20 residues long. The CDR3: CASSLYPGDRGRSGANVLTF. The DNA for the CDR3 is TGTGCCAGCAGTTTATATCCGGGGGACAGGGGGAGGTCTGGGGCCAACGTCCTGACTTTC.

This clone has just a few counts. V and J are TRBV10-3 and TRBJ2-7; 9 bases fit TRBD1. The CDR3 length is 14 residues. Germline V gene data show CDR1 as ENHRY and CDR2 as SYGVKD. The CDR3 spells CANGPGQGSHEQYF. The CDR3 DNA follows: TGTGCGAACGGCCCTGGACAGGGGTCACACGAGCAGTACTTC.

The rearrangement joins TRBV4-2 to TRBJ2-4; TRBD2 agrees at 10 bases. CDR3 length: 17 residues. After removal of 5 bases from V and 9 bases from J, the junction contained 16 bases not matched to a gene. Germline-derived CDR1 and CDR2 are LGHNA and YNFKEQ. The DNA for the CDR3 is TGTGCCAGCAGCTCAGACCCGGGACTAGCGAGGGATGGCATTCAGTACTTC. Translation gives CASSSDPGLARDGIQYF.

The CDR3 DNA sequence: TGTGCCAGCAGCTTACGGACAGGGGGGATTCAGCCCCAGCATTTT. Translation gives CASSLRTGGIQPQHF. The rearrangement joins TRBV5-4 to TRBJ1-5, with TRBD1 matching 10 bases. The length of the CDR3 is 15 residues. Germline V gene lookup returns CDR1 SGHNT and CDR2 YYREEE (reference sequence). V was pared by 2 bases and J by 6 bases, with 5 bases of the junction left unmatched. Full variable domain (rest looked up from reference TRBV5-4 and TRBJ1-5): ETGVTQSPTHLIKTRGQQVTLRCSSQSGHNTVSWYQQALGQGPQFIFQYYREEENGRGNFPPRFSGLQFPNYSSELNVNALELDDSALYLCASSLRTGGIQPQHFGDGTRLSIL.

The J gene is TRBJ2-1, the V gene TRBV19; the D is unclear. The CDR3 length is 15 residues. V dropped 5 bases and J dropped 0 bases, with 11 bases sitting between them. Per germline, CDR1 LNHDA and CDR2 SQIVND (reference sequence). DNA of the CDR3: TGTGCCAGTAGTCTTGACGTTAGCTCCTACAATGAGCAGTTCTTC. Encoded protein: CASSLDVSSYNEQFF.

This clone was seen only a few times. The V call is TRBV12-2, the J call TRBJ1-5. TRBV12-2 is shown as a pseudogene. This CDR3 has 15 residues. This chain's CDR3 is CASRRDSNSNQPQHF. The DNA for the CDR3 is TGTGCAAGTCGTCGGGACTCCAATAGCAATCAGCCCCAGCATTTT.

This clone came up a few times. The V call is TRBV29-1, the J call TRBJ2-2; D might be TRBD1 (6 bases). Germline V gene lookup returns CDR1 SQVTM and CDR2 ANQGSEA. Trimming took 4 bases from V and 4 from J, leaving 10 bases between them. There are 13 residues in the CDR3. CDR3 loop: CSVVVQGTGELFF. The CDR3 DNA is TGCAGCGTTGTGGTACAGGGCACCGGGGAGCTGTTTTTT.

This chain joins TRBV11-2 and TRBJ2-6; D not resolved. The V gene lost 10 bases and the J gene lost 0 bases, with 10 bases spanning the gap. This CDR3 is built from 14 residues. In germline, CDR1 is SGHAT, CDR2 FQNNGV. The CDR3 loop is CATKTSSGANVLTF. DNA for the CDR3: TGTGCCACGAAAACAAGCTCTGGGGCCAACGTCCTGACTTTC.

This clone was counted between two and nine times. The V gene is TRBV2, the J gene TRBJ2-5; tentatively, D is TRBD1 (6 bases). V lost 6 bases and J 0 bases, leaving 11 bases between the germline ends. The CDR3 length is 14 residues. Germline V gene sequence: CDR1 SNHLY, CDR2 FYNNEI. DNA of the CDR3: TGTGCCAGCAGCTGGACAGCGTACCAAGAGACCCAGTACTTC. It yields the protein CASSWTAYQETQYF.

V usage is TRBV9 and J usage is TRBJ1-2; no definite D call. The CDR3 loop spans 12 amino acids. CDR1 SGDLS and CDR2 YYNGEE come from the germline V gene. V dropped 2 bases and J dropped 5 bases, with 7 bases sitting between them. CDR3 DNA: TGTGCCAGCAGCGTCGGACGGTATGGCTACACCTTC. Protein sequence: CASSVGRYGYTF.

The CDR3 region has the DNA TGCGCCAGCAGCTTGGGACTAGCGGGAGCCACAGATACGCAGTATTTT. It translates to CASSLGLAGATDTQYF. V gene TRBV5-1 combines with J gene TRBJ2-3; 12 bases agree with TRBD2. The V gene end was trimmed by 0 bases and the J gene end by 2 bases; junction bases not matched to a gene: 1. CDR3 length: 16 amino acids. CDR1 and CDR2 (germline): SGHRS, YFSETQ.

For the CDR3, the DNA is TGTGCCATCAGTGGGGGGTACAATGAGCAGTTCTTC. Its translation: CAISGGYNEQFF. This chain links TRBV10-3 with TRBJ2-1; tentatively, D is TRBD1 or TRBD2 (5 bases each). Germline V gives CDR1 ENHRY, CDR2 SYGVKD. CDR3 length: 12 residues. V was trimmed by 4 bases and J by 4 bases, leaving 5 bases between them.

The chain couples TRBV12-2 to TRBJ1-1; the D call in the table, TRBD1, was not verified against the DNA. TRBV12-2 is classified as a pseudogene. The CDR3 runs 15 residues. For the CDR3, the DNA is TGTGCAAGTCAAGGGGGCGGACTCGCGAACACTGAAGCTTTCTTT. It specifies CASQGGGLANTEAFF.

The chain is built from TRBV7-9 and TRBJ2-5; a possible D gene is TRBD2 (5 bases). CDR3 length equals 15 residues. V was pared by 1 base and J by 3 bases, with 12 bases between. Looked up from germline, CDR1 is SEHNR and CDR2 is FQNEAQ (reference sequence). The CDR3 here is CASSLGTGRKETQYF. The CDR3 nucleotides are TGTGCCAGCAGCTTAGGGACTGGAAGAAAAGAGACCCAGTACTTC.

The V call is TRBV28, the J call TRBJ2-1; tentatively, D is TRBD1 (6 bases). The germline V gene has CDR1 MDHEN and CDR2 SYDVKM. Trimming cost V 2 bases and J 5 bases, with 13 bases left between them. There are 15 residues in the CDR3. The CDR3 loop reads CASSLGWGPNNEQFF. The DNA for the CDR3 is TGTGCCAGCAGTTTAGGGTGGGGGCCTAACAATGAGCAGTTCTTC.

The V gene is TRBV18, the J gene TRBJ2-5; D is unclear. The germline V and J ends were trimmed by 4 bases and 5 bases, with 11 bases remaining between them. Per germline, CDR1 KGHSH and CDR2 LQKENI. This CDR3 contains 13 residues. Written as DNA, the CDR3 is TGTGCCAGCTCACTGGCTTTTGCGGAGACCCAGTACTTC. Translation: CASSLAFAETQYF.

The CDR3 protein is CASSHETGFSNTGELFF. The CDR3 DNA sequence: TGTGCCAGTAGCCATGAAACCGGGTTCTCGAACACCGGGGAGCTGTTTTTT. V and J are TRBV19 and TRBJ2-2; no definite D call. Germline CDR1 is LNHDA and CDR2 is SQIVND (reference sequence). Trimming took 6 bases from V and 0 from J, leaving 17 bases between them. This CDR3 is 17 amino acids long.

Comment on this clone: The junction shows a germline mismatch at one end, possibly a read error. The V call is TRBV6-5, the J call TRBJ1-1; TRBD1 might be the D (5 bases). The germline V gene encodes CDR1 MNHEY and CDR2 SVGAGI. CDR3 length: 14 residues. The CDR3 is CAISASVMRGEAFF. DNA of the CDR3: TGTGCCATCAGTGCGTCGGTGATGAGGGGTGAAGCTTTCTTT.

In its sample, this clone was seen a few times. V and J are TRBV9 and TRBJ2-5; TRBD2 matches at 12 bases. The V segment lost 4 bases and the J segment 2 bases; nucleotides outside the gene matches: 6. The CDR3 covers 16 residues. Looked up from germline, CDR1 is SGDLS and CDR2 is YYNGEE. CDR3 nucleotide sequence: TGTGCCAGCAGCCCCATTCTAGCGGGAGGGCAAGAGACCCAGTACTTC. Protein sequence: CASSPILAGGQETQYF. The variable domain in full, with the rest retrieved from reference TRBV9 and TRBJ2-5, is DSGVTQTPKHLITATGQRVTLRCSPRSGDLSVYWYQQSLDQGLQFLIQYYNGEERAKGNILERFSAQQFPDLHSELNLSSLELGDSALYFCASSPILAGGQETQYFGPGTRLLVL.

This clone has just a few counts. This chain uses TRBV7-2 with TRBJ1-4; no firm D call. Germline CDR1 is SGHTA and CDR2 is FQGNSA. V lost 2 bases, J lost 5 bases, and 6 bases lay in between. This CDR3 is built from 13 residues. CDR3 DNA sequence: TGTGCCAGCAGCTTATGGATAAATGAAAAACTGTTTTTT. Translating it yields CASSLWINEKLFF.

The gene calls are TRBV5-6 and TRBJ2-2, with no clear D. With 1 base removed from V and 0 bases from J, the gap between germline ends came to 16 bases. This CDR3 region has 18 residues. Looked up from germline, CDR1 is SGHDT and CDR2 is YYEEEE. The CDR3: CASSLFFFRAANTGELFF. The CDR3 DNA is TGTGCCAGCAGCTTGTTCTTTTTTCGCGCAGCGAACACCGGGGAGCTGTTTTTT.

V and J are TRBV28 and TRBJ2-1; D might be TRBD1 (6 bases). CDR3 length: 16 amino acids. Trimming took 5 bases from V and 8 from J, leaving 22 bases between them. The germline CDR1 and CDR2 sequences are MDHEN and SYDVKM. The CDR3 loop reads CASSPPQQTGLYEQFF. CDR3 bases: TGTGCCAGCAGTCCTCCCCAACAGACAGGCTTGTATGAGCAGTTCTTC.

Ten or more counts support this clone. The CDR3 DNA follows: TGTGCCAGCAGCCCCGGACTAGCGGGAGGGGCCACCAACGAGCAGTACTTC. This sequence encodes CASSPGLAGGATNEQYF. The chain is built from TRBV9 and TRBJ2-7, with 15 bases fitting TRBD2. V gave up 4 bases and J gave up 5 bases; unmatched junction bases: 10. The germline V gene has CDR1 SGDLS and CDR2 YYNGEE. The CDR3 is 17 residues long.

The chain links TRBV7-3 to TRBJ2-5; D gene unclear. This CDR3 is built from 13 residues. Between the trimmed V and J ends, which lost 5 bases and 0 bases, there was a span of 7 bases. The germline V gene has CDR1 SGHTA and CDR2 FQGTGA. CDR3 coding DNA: TGTGCCAGCAGCGTACTTGACCAAGAGACCCAGTACTTC. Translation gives CASSVLDQETQYF. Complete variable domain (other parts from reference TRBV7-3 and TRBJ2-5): GAGVSQTPSNKVTEKGKYVELRCDPISGHTALYWYRQSLGQGPEFLIYFQGTGAADDSGLPNDRFFAVRPEGSVSTLKIQRTERGDSAVYLCASSVLDQETQYFGPGTRLLVL.

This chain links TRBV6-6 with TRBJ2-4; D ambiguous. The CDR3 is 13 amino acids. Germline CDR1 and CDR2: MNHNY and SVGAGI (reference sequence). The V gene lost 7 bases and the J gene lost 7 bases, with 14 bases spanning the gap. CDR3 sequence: CASTDRAINIQYF. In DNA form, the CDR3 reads TGTGCCAGCACCGACCGGGCCATCAACATTCAGTACTTC.

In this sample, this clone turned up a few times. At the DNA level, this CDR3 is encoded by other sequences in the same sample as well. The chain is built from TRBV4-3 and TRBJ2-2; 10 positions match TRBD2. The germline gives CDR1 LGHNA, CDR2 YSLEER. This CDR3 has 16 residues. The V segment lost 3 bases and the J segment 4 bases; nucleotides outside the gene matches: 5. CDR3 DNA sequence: TGCGCCAGCAGCCAGTGGACTAGCGGTTCCACCGGGGAGCTGTTTTTT. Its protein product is CASSQWTSGSTGELFF.

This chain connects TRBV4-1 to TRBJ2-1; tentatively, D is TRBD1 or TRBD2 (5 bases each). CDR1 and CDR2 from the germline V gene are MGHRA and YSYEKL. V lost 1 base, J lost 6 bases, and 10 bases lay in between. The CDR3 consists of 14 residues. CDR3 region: CASSQGGTSNEQFF. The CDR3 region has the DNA TGCGCCAGCAGCCAAGGGGGGACCTCCAATGAGCAGTTCTTC.

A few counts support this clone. Here the CDR3 DNA reads TGTGCCAGCAGCTTAGATCCAAAGGTCGCAGGCTTGGAGACCCAGTACTTC. It is translated as CASSLDPKVAGLETQYF. The rearrangement joins TRBV11-2 to TRBJ2-5; D unclear. Germline CDR1 SGHAT, CDR2 FQNNGV. The CDR3 sequence is 17 residues long. Between the trimmed V and J ends, which lost 0 bases and 5 bases, there was a span of 19 bases.

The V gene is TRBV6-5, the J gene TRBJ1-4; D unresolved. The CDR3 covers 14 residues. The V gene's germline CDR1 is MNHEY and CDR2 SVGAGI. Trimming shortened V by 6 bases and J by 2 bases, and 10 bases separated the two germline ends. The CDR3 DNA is TGTGCCAGCAGCGCGGGCTCTACTAATGAAAAACTGTTTTTT. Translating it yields CASSAGSTNEKLFF.